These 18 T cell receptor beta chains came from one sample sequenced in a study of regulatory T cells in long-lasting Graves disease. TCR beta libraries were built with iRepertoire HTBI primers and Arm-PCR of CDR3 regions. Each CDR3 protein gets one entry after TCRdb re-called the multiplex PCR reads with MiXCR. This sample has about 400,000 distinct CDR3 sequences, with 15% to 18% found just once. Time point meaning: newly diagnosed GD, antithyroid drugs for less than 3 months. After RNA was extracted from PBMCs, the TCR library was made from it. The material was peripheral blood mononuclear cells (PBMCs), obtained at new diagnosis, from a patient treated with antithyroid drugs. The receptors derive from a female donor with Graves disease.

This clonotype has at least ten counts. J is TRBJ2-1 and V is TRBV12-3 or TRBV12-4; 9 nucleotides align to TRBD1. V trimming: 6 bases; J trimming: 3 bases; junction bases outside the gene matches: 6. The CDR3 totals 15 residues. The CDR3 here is CASSLQGAGYNEQFF. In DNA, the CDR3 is TGTGCCAGCAGCCTACAGGGGGCTGGCTACAATGAGCAGTTCTTC.

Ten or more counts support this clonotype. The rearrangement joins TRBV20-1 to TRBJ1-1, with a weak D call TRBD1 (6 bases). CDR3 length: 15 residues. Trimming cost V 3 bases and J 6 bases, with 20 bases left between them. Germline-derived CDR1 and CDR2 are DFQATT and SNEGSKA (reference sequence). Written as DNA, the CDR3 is TGCAGTGCTAGGTTACAGGGTGGTGAGGGACCTGAAGCTTTCTTT. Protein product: CSARLQGGEGPEAFF.

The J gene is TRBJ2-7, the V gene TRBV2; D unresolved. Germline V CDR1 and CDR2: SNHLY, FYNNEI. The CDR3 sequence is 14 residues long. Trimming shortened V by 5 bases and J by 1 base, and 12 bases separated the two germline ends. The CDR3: CASSREGSSYEQYF. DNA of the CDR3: TGTGCCAGCAGTCGTGAAGGATCGTCCTACGAGCAGTACTTC.

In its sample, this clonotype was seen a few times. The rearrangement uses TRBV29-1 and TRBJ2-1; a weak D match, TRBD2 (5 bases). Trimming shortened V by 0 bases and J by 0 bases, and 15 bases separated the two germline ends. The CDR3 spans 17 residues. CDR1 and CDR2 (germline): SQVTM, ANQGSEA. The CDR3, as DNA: TGCAGCGTTGAAGATCTTCATGGGGAGCCCTCCTACAATGAGCAGTTCTTC. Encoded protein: CSVEDLHGEPSYNEQFF.

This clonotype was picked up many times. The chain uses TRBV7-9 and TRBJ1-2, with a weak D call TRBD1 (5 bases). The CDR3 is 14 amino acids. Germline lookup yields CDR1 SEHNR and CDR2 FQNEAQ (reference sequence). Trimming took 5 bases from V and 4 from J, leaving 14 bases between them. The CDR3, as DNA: TGTGCCAGCAGCCCCGGCAGGGTGCCCTATGGCTACACCTTC. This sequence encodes CASSPGRVPYGYTF. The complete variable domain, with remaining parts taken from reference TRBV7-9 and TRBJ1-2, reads DTGVSQNPRHKITKRGQNVTFRCDPISEHNRLYWYRQTLGQGPEFLTYFQNEAQLEKSRLLSDRFSAERPKGSFSTLEIQRTEQGDSAMYLCASSPGRVPYGYTFGSGTRLTVV.

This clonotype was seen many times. In DNA form, the CDR3 reads TGCAGCGTTGATGGTTTCGGGACAGGAGTGGGAGAGACCCAGTACTTC. The encoded protein is CSVDGFGTGVGETQYF. The V call is TRBV29-1, the J call TRBJ2-5; 8 bases map to TRBD1. The germline V gene encodes CDR1 SQVTM and CDR2 ANQGSEA. Trimming at V came to 3 bases and at J to 4 bases, leaving 13 bases not matched to a gene. This CDR3 has 16 residues.

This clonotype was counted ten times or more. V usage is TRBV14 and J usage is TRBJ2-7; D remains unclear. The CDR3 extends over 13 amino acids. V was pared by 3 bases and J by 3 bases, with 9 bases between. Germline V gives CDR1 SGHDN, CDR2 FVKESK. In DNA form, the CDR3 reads TGTGCCAGCAGCCACAAAGACATCTACGAGCAGTACTTC. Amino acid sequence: CASSHKDIYEQYF.

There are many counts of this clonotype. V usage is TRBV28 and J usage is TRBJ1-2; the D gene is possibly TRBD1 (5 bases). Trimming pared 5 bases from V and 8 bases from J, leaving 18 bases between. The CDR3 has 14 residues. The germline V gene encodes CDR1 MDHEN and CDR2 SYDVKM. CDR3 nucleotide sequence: TGTGCCAGCAGTCCATCCGGTTCTGGGGCCGGCTACACCTTC. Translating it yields CASSPSGSGAGYTF.

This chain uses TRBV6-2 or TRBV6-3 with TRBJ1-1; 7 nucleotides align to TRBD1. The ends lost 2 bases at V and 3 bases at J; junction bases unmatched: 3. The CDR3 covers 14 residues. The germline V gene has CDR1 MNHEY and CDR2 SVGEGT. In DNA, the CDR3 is TGTGCCAGCAGTTACACACAGGGGTACACTGAAGCTTTCTTT. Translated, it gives CASSYTQGYTEAFF.

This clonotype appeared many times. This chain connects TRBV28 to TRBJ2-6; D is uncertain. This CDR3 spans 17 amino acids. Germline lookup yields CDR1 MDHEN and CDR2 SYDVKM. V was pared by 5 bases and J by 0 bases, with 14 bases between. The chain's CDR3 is CASSRRHVSSGANVLTF. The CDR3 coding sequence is TGTGCCAGCAGTCGGAGACACGTCAGCTCTGGGGCCAACGTCCTGACTTTC.

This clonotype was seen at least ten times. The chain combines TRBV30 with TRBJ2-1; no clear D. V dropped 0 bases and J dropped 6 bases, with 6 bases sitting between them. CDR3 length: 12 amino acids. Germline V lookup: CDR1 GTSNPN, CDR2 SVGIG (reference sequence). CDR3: CAWSVIPNEQFF. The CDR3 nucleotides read TGTGCCTGGAGTGTAATCCCCAATGAGCAGTTCTTC.

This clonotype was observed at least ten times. The CDR3 is CASSLARQGSGYTF. The CDR3 DNA is TGTGCCAGCAGTTTAGCGCGACAGGGAAGTGGCTACACCTTC. The genes are TRBV12-3 or TRBV12-4 and TRBJ1-2; 7 bases align to TRBD1. The CDR3 contains 14 residues. Germline trimming cut 0 bases from V and 7 bases from J; bases unmatched to any gene: 5.

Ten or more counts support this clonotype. CDR3 DNA sequence: TGTGCCAGCAGTGCAGACGGGGAGCTTGAAAAACTGTTTTTT. Translating gives CASSADGELEKLFF. The chain is built from TRBV2 and TRBJ1-4; D is undetermined. The germline CDR1 and CDR2 sequences are SNHLY and FYNNEI. The CDR3 covers 14 residues. V lost 4 bases and J lost 7, with 13 bases in between.

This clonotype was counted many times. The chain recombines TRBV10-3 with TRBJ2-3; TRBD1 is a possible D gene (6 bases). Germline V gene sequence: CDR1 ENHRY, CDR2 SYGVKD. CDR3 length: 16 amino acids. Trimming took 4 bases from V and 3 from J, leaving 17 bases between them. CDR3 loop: CAISGGTNFKTDTQYF. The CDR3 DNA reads TGTGCCATCAGTGGTGGGACAAATTTTAAAACAGATACGCAGTATTTT.

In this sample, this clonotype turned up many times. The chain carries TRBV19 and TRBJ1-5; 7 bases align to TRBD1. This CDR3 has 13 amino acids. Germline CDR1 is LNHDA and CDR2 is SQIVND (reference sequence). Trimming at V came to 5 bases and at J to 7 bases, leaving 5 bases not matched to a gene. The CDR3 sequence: CASSPGGAQPQHF. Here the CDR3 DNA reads TGTGCCAGTAGTCCAGGGGGGGCGCAGCCCCAGCATTTT.

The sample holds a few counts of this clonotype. The CDR3 sequence is CASSLRSPRSSYNEQFF. CDR3 coding DNA: TGTGCCAGCAGCTTAAGGTCTCCGAGGAGCTCCTACAATGAGCAGTTCTTC. The chain couples TRBV7-3 to TRBJ2-1, with no clear D. Germline CDR1 SGHTA, CDR2 FQGTGA. Trimming left V 1 base short and J 0 bases short, with 13 bases between. The length of the CDR3 is 17 residues.

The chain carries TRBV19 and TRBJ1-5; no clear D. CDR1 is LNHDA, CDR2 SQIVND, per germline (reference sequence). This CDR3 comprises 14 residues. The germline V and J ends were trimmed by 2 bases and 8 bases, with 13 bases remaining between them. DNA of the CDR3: TGTGCCAGTAGTATAAGCCAGTCTGGTGAGCCCCAGCATTTT. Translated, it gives CASSISQSGEPQHF.

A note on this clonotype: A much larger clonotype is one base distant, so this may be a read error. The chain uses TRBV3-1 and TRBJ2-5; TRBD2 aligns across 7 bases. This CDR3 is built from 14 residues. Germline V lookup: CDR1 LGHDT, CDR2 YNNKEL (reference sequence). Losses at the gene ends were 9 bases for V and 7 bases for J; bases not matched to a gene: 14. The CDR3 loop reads CASETKRETVTQYF. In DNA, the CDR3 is TGTGCCAGTGAGACTAAGCGGGAAACAGTGACCCAGTACTTC.